This T cell receptor (beta chain) was captured by sequencing in a study of response to subunit inactivated influenza vaccine. Each CDR3 protein is one row after TCRdb ran MiXCR on the RT-PCR reads. The sample carries around 580,000 distinct CDR3 sequences, 11% to 15% recorded once. The V and J ends lost 2 bases and 8 bases, in that order; junction bases with no gene match: 11. The CDR3 is 14 residues long. Germline V gene sequence: CDR1 DFQATT, CDR2 SNEGSKA (reference sequence). Comment on this clonotype: Its cognate antigen is unknown.

Study-level results: Each seasonal influenza vaccination recruits few new T cells, the authors suggested.

This receptor was taken from a man in his forties or fifties who received an inactivated influenza vaccine. The chain combines TRBV20-1 with TRBJ1-2; 7 nucleotides align to TRBD1. Sequencing was performed on PBMCs from blood, taken roughly 12 days after vaccination. Here the CDR3 reads CSARYVWQGGGYTF. For the CDR3, the DNA is TGCAGTGCTAGATACGTCTGGCAGGGGGGCGGCTACACCTTC.